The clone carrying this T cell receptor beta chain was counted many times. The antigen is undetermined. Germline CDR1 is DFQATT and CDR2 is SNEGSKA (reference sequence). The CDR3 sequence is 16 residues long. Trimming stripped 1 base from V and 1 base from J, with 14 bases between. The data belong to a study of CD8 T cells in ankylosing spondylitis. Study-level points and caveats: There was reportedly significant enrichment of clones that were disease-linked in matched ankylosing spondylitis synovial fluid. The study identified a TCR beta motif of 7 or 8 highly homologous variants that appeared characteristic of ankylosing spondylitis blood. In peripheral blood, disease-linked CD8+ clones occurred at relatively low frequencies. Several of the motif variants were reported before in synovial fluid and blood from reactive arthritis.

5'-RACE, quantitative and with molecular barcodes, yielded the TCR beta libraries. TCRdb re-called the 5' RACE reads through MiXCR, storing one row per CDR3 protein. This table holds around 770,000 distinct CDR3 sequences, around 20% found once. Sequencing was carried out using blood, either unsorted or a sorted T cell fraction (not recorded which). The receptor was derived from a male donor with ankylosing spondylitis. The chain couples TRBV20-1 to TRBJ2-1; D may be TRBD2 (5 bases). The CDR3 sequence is CSARVRGLPSYNEQFF. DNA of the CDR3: TGCAGTGCTAGAGTACGAGGACTCCCTTCCTACAATGAGCAGTTCTTC.